The clone carrying this T cell receptor beta chain turned up a few times. The data are from a study of OX40 agonist ivuxolimab in advanced cancers. Patients with autoimmune history or systemic immunosuppression were excluded. Only in-frame clones appear in the TCRdb table, and some are missing; sequencing was by immunoSEQ multiplex PCR. The sample consists of under 40,000 clones, around 87% of them appearing once. The source is an adult with an advanced solid tumor such as melanoma, head and neck, liver or kidney cancer. The sample in question was CD4+ or CD8+ T cells sorted from blood, obtained in a trial of the OX40 agonist ivuxolimab.

CDR3 sequence reads: CASRGQITGELFF. Written as DNA, the CDR3 is TGTGCCAGTAGGGGGCAAATCACCGGGGAGCTGTTTTTT. The chain is built from TRBV19 and TRBJ2-2; D is possibly TRBD1 (5 bases). The CDR3 has 13 amino acids. CDR1 and CDR2 (germline): LNHDA, SQIVND (reference sequence). Between the trimmed V and J ends, which lost 6 bases and 4 bases, there was a span of 9 bases.